This TCR beta chain was recovered during a study of early T cells in non-severe SARS-CoV-2 infection. Study-wide points: In VDJdb matching, anti-spike CD8 responses were favored while private and CD4 specificities went missing.

There are many counts of this clonotype. The antigen is undetermined. CDR1 is SGHDT and CDR2 is YYEEEE in the germline V gene. This CDR3 is 13 amino acids long. Trimming took 7 bases from V and 2 from J, leaving 13 bases between them. One entry per CDR3 protein results from TCRdb running MiXCR on the 5' RACE reads. The sample has 85,000 to 120,000 distinct CDR3 sequences, around 13% seen once. The rearrangement links TRBV5-6 to TRBJ2-7; a weak D match, TRBD2 (5 bases). Sequenced material: whole blood. The clonotype comes from an adult who was a healthcare worker with PCR-confirmed SARS-CoV-2 infection or an uninfected control (not recorded which). Here the CDR3 DNA reads TGTGCCAGCCGCCAGGACTTCCCCTACGAGCAGTACTTC. Translating gives CASRQDFPYEQYF. Complete variable domain (other parts from reference TRBV5-6 and TRBJ2-7): DAGVTQSPTHLIKTRGQQVTLRCSPKSGHDTVSWYQQALGQGPQFIFQYYEEEERQRGNFPDRFSGHQFPNYSSELNVNALLLGDSALYLCASRQDFPYEQYFGPGTRLTVT.